The entry below gives a single T cell receptor (beta chain) sequence along with its context. This sample was taken from a study of blood T cell repertoires in COVID-19. The overall study: Material from acute and convalescent COVID-19 was sourced from the United States, Italy and Spain.

Profiling relied on immunoSEQ multiplex PCR, and the TCRdb table lists in-frame clones only, not all of them. The sample has approximately 260,000 clones; about 88% are singletons. CDR1 and CDR2 (germline): SGHVS, FNYEAQ. The CDR3 loop spans 15 amino acids. V was pared by 4 bases and J by 3 bases, with 3 bases of the junction left unmatched. The chain uses TRBV7-6 and TRBJ2-2; 9 bases map to TRBD2. This receptor was taken from a woman in her thirties or forties who had recovered from COVID-19. Material for sequencing was peripheral blood. The CDR3 loop is CASSSLAGDTGELFF. The CDR3 DNA sequence: TGTGCCAGCAGCTCACTAGCGGGTGACACCGGGGAGCTGTTTTTT.